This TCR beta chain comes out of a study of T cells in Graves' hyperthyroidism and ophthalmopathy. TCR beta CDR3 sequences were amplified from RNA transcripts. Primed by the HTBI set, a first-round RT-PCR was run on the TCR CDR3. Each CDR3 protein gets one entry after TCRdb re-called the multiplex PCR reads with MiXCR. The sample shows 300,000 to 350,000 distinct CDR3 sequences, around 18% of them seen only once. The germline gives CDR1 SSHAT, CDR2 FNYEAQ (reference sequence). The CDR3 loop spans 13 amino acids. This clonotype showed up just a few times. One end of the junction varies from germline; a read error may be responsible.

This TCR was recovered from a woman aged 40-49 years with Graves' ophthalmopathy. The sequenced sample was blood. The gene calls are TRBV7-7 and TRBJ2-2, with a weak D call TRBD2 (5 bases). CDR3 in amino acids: CASSSRLTGELFF. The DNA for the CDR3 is TGTGCTAGCAGCTCCAGACTAACCGGGGAGCTGTTTTTT.